Here is one T cell receptor (beta chain) with its context. Its binding antigen is unknown. No much larger clone is present one base from it, and per-base qualities are unavailable. This specimen belongs to a study of blood T cell repertoires in COVID-19 (dated by TCRdb to 2018 to 2020). For the wider study: Collaborator samples came from the United States, Italy and Spain and covered acute and convalescent phases of COVID-19. The material from the prospective study consisted of cDNA or gDNA derived from T cells, B-cell-depleted T cells, or PBMCs. The dataset comprised deeply sampled blood TCRbeta repertoires from subjects exposed to, actively infected with, or recovered from COVID-19. A freely available public database, intended as a resource for researchers studying the immune response to SARS-CoV-2, is where the repertoires were released. The samples were drawn from two sources: the first 160 participants of the ongoing ImmuneRACE study, and 1,200 or so subjects contributed by 6 global collaborators. The sample metadata nearly always contained a de-identified subject ID, COVID-19 status, age in years and sex. Where HLA class I and class II types were available, the types were taken from metadata supplied by the sample provider, not from assay-based typing.

Trimming removed 10 bases from V and 2 bases from J, leaving 19 bases between the germline ends. The CDR3 contains 15 residues, cysteine and phenylalanine counted. Kept here is only the CDR3 DNA, which spans 45 bases and is read in frame from base 1. CDR1 LNHDA and CDR2 SQIVND were looked up in the germline V gene (reference sequence). Enrolling through a virtual design, the prospective study's participants ranged in age from roughly 18 to 89 years and lived across roughly 24 United States geographic areas. Cohort assignment in the prospective study relied on participant-reported clinical history from a screening survey and a study questionnaire. Recovered participants in ImmuneRACE Cohort 3 were defined by two consecutive negative NP/OP PCR tests, clearance by a healthcare professional, or resolution of symptoms. Mobile phlebotomists in the prospective study collected whole blood, serum and a nasopharyngeal or oropharyngeal swab from every participant. Participants in the prospective study had the option to provide additional blood draws and questionnaires over a 2-month period. Before DNA extraction, prospective study blood samples were shipped either frozen or at room temperature.

TCRbeta CDR3 regions were amplified from genomic DNA by means of the immunoSEQ Assay, a bias-controlled multiplex PCR. In the source study's methods: The number of nucleated cells in each sample was estimated by amplification of reference gene primers within the assay. To quantify the absolute abundance of each unique TCRbeta CDR3 rearrangement, sequence reads were collapsed and filtered. For each sample, productive Simpson clonality was calculated as the square root of Simpson's diversity index across productive rearrangements. The table comes from immuneACCESS by way of TCRdb, which keeps in-frame sequences with V and J called. Part of the clones is missing from these tables; in studies checked, under half for an unresolved V gene and the rest for unknown reasons. That table supplies the V and J calls and clone size; D and trimming were determined from the DNA. Present in this sample are about 160,000 clones, around 84% of which were seen just once. 5% to 6% of the sample lies in the top ten.

Broad study findings and their caveats: Clinical and demographic metadata were provided uncurated, with the amount varying by source and participant.

This sequence uses TRBV19 and TRBJ2-3; a tentative D call is TRBD1 (6 bases match). The specimen was PBMCs or T cells enriched from blood (not recorded which). The receptor was derived from a man in his forties or fifties who had recovered from COVID-19. The DNA is as follows: TGTGCCACGTCCACAGGGATTAAATCCACAGATACGCAGTATTTT. This is translated as CATSTGIKSTDTQYF. Supplemented by the reference TRBV19 and TRBJ2-3 proteins around the CDR3, the complete variable domain is DGGITQSPKYLFRKEGQNVTLSCEQNLNHDAMYWYRQDPGQGLRLIYYSQIVNDFQKGDIAEGYSVSREKKESFPLTVTSAQKNPTAFYLCATSTGIKSTDTQYFGPGTRLTVL.